Shown below are 32 T cell receptor beta chains from a single sample sequenced in a study of T cells after yellow fever vaccination. Using its own MiXCR run on the 5' RACE reads, TCRdb lists one record per CDR3 protein. The sample yields 360,000 or so distinct CDR3 sequences, 11% seen once. Source: PBMCs, taken on the day of the first yellow fever vaccination. The receptor source for this set is a man aged 18 to 30 who received the YFV17D yellow fever vaccine.

A few counts support this clonotype. The chain joins TRBV4-1 to TRBJ1-1; 7 positions match TRBD1. Germline lookup yields CDR1 MGHRA and CDR2 YSYEKL. The CDR3 loop spans 15 amino acids. V was clipped by 2 bases and J by 0 bases; unmatched bases: 3. CDR3 sequence reads: CASSQPGQMNTEAFF. The CDR3 DNA is TGCGCCAGCAGCCAACCGGGACAGATGAACACTGAAGCTTTCTTT.

This clonotype showed up just a few times. This rearrangement joins TRBV24-1 to TRBJ2-2, with unresolved D. This CDR3 has 14 residues. CDR1 and CDR2 from the germline V gene are KGHDR and SFDVKD. The V gene lost 2 bases and the J gene lost 3 bases, with 6 bases spanning the gap. This CDR3 is CATSDSLYTGELFF. Written as DNA, the CDR3 is TGTGCCACCAGTGATTCTTTATACACCGGGGAGCTGTTTTTT.

The chain joins TRBV19 to TRBJ2-7, with unresolved D. CDR3 length equals 13 residues. Trimming pared 3 bases from V and 1 base from J, leaving 7 bases between. From germline, CDR1 is LNHDA and CDR2 SQIVND (reference sequence). Here the CDR3 DNA reads TGTGCCAGTAGTATGTCCAGGTCCTACGAGCAGTACTTC. It is translated as CASSMSRSYEQYF.

This clonotype occurred many times. The V and J genes are TRBV12-3 or TRBV12-4 and TRBJ2-3; D possibly uses TRBD1 or TRBD2 (5 bases each). The CDR3 has 12 residues. V was cut by 4 bases and J by 5 bases, with 7 bases left in between. The CDR3 DNA sequence: TGTGCCAGCAGTTGGGGGATAGATACGCAGTATTTT. This codes for CASSWGIDTQYF.

This clonotype was observed a few times. The V call is TRBV7-3, the J call TRBJ2-1; TRBD1 matches at 12 bases. This CDR3 is 16 amino acids long. Losses at the gene ends were 3 bases for V and 6 bases for J; bases not matched to a gene: 6. CDR1 and CDR2 (germline): SGHTA, FQGTGA. CDR3 nucleotides: TGTGCCAGCAGCTTGGGCTGGGGACAGGGGGCCAATGAGCAGTTCTTC. Its protein product is CASSLGWGQGANEQFF.

V gene TRBV6-2 or TRBV6-3 combines with J gene TRBJ2-3, with D maybe TRBD2 (6 bases). Germline CDR1 MNHEY, CDR2 SVGEGT. CDR3 length equals 15 residues. V was trimmed by 0 bases and J by 5 bases, leaving 12 bases between them. CDR3 sequence (DNA): TGTGCCAGCAGTTACTCCCTGACTAGTATAGATACGCAGTATTTT. This encodes CASSYSLTSIDTQYF.

This clonotype has more than one count but fewer than ten. This chain links TRBV7-9 with TRBJ2-4; D uncertain. Trimming removed 1 base from V and 0 bases from J, with 7 bases in between. The CDR3 loop spans 15 amino acids. Germline CDR1 and CDR2: SEHNR and FQNEAQ (reference sequence). The CDR3 reads CASSLETIAKNIQYF. CDR3 in DNA: TGTGCCAGCAGCTTAGAGACAATAGCCAAAAACATTCAGTACTTC.

The chain joins TRBV4-1 to TRBJ2-7, with D possibly being TRBD1 (5 bases). The CDR3 loop spans 18 amino acids. V gave up 8 bases and J gave up 0 bases, with 26 bases separating them. CDR1 is MGHRA and CDR2 is YSYEKL in the germline V gene. CDR3 amino acids: CASGLPPGKVGFSYEQYF. CDR3 coding DNA: TGCGCCAGCGGCCTTCCTCCAGGGAAGGTAGGATTCTCCTACGAGCAGTACTTC.

This clonotype was observed a few times. This chain links TRBV7-2 with TRBJ2-1; 14 nucleotides align to TRBD2. The CDR3 runs 13 residues. Germline V gene lookup returns CDR1 SGHTA and CDR2 FQGNSA. V trimming: 10 bases; J trimming: 12 bases; junction bases outside the gene matches: 8. CDR3 residues: CATRLAGGPGQFF. As DNA, the CDR3 is TGTGCCACGAGACTAGCGGGGGGGCCCGGGCAGTTCTTC.

The rearrangement links TRBV7-9 to TRBJ1-2, with D hard to call. Germline V gene data show CDR1 as SEHNR and CDR2 as FQNEAQ (reference sequence). This CDR3 has 14 amino acids. V lost 5 bases and J 5 bases, leaving 15 bases between the germline ends. The CDR3 bases are TGTGCCAGCAGCCCAGGTGGAGGGCCGTATGGCTACACCTTC. Translated, it gives CASSPGGGPYGYTF.

This chain joins TRBV18 and TRBJ1-2, with 7 bases identical to TRBD1. This CDR3 has 14 residues. The trim removed 5 bases at V and 3 bases at J, leaving 6 bases unmatched. Germline CDR1 KGHSH, CDR2 LQKENI. In DNA form, the CDR3 reads TGTGCCAGCTCAGGACAGGTACTCGACTATGGCTACACCTTC. Translation gives CASSGQVLDYGYTF. Supplemented by reference TRBV18 and TRBJ1-2, the full variable domain reads NAGVMQNPRHLVRRRGQEARLRCSPMKGHSHVYWYRQLPEEGLKFMVYLQKENIIDESGMPKERFSAEFPKEGPSILRIQQVVRGDSAAYFCASSGQVLDYGYTFGSGTRLTVV.

This clonotype turned up a few times. This chain uses TRBV5-1 with TRBJ2-1; a possible D gene is TRBD1 (5 bases). Trimming took off 0 bases at V and 6 bases at J, with 13 bases between the two ends. CDR3 length: 15 residues. Per the germline V gene, CDR1 is SGHRS and CDR2 is YFSETQ. CDR3 in amino acids: CASSLASGSVNEQFF. CDR3 nucleotides: TGCGCCAGCAGCTTGGCGTCAGGGTCCGTCAATGAGCAGTTCTTC.

This clonotype was counted between two and nine times. The V call is TRBV5-1, the J call TRBJ2-1, with TRBD2 matching over 9 bases. CDR3 size: 14 residues. Looked up from germline, CDR1 is SGHRS and CDR2 is YFSETQ. J lost 8 bases, V lost 0 bases, and 3 bases had no gene match. The CDR3 DNA reads TGCGCCAGCAGCTTGGTGGTAGCGGGGGATGAGCAGTTCTTC. The encoded protein is CASSLVVAGDEQFF.

This clonotype occurred many times. The chain joins TRBV7-2 to TRBJ1-6; TRBD1 agrees at 7 bases. The CDR3 is 17 amino acids. From germline, CDR1 is SGHTA and CDR2 FQGNSA. The V gene end was trimmed by 5 bases and the J gene end by 0 bases; junction bases not matched to a gene: 7. DNA for the CDR3: TGTGCCAGCAGCCCAGGGGGGGGGAGCTCCTATAATTCACCCCTCCACTTT. Translated, it gives CASSPGGGSSYNSPLHF.

CDR3 DNA sequence: TGTGCCAGCAGTGGAGGTACGGGGGAGCAGTTCTTC. Protein: CASSGGTGEQFF. The chain uses TRBV2 and TRBJ2-1, with a tentative D call TRBD2 (5 bases). Per the germline V gene, CDR1 is SNHLY and CDR2 is FYNNEI. Trimming removed 4 bases from V and 10 bases from J, with 11 bases in between. The CDR3 runs to 12 residues.

This clonotype has more than one count but fewer than ten. The gene calls are TRBV15 and TRBJ2-2; D is ambiguous. Germline V lookup: CDR1 LNHNV, CDR2 YYDKDF (reference sequence). The CDR3 totals 14 residues. V dropped 0 bases and J dropped 2 bases, with 4 bases sitting between them. The CDR3 sequence is CATSREANTGELFF. As DNA, the CDR3 is TGTGCCACCAGCAGAGAGGCTAACACCGGGGAGCTGTTTTTT.

The chain recombines TRBV29-1 with TRBJ1-6; D call uncertain. This CDR3 region has 14 residues. V lost 0 bases, J lost 8 bases, and 11 bases lay in between. Germline CDR1 SQVTM, CDR2 ANQGSEA. CDR3 coding DNA: TGCAGCGTTGAAGATCCCACAAGTGATTCACCCCTCCACTTT. This encodes CSVEDPTSDSPLHF.

This sequence joins TRBV4-3 and TRBJ2-5, with unresolved D. The germline V gene has CDR1 LGHNA and CDR2 YSLEER. CDR3 length: 14 amino acids. The V end lost 0 bases, the J end lost 4 bases, and 9 bases lay between the germline ends. The CDR3 region is CASSQDSGGETQYF. The CDR3, as DNA: TGCGCCAGCAGCCAAGACTCAGGCGGAGAGACCCAGTACTTC.

The CDR3 protein is CASSPGRGAYEQYV. CDR3 coding DNA: TGCGCCAGCAGCCCCGGCCGAGGGGCCTACGAGCAGTACGTC. This rearrangement joins TRBV5-1 to TRBJ2-7; D is perhaps TRBD1 or TRBD2 (5 bases each). CDR1 SGHRS and CDR2 YFSETQ come from the germline V gene. This CDR3 contains 14 residues. Trimming pared 4 bases from V and 2 bases from J, leaving 13 bases between.

About this clonotype: A junction end diverges from the germline sequence, so it may reflect a read error. The rearrangement uses TRBV19 and TRBJ2-1, with a weak D call TRBD2 (6 bases). In germline, CDR1 is LNHDA, CDR2 SQIVND (reference sequence). This CDR3 comprises 16 residues. Here the CDR3 DNA reads TGTGCCAGTAGTCAGTTGTCGGGACTCTCCCACAATGAGCAGTTCTTC. Translating gives CASSQLSGLSHNEQFF.

This clonotype appeared many times. The J gene is TRBJ1-6, the V gene TRBV5-4; D possibly corresponds to TRBD1 (6 bases). Trimming pared 2 bases from V and 10 bases from J, leaving 10 bases between. The CDR3 is 13 amino acids. CDR1 is SGHNT, CDR2 YYREEE, per germline (reference sequence). The CDR3 bases are TGTGCCAGCAGCTTTAACAGGGACTCACCCCTCCACTTT. Its protein is CASSFNRDSPLHF. Based on the CDR3 plus reference TRBV5-4 and TRBJ1-6, the full variable domain is ETGVTQSPTHLIKTRGQQVTLRCSSQSGHNTVSWYQQALGQGPQFIFQYYREEENGRGNFPPRFSGLQFPNYSSELNVNALELDDSALYLCASSFNRDSPLHFGNGTRLTVT.

This clonotype has only a few counts. The chain combines TRBV6-2 or TRBV6-3 with TRBJ2-1; D perhaps matches TRBD2 (6 bases). This CDR3 comprises 17 residues. The V end was cut by 7 bases, the J end by 4 bases, with 23 bases between. Germline-derived CDR1 and CDR2 are MNHEY and SVGEGT. The chain's CDR3 is CASTQPGGVVRYNEQFF. CDR3 DNA sequence: TGTGCCAGCACCCAACCTGGCGGGGTAGTTCGGTACAATGAGCAGTTCTTC.

The gene calls are TRBV4-3 and TRBJ1-1; 7 bases map to TRBD1. V was clipped by 0 bases and J by 1 base; unmatched bases: 5. The CDR3 loop spans 16 amino acids. The germline gives CDR1 LGHNA, CDR2 YSLEER. The CDR3 region has the DNA TGCGCCAGCAGCCAAGAGCCCCAGGGGGGGAACACTGAAGCTTTCTTT. Translation gives CASSQEPQGGNTEAFF.

This chain links TRBV5-1 with TRBJ2-2; D gene uncertain. Germline CDR1 is SGHRS and CDR2 is YFSETQ. Trimming left V 0 bases short and J 6 bases short, with 6 bases between. The CDR3 is 13 residues long. The CDR3 nucleotides read TGCGCCAGCAGCTTGGAAGTCTCCGGGGAGCTGTTTTTT. It is translated as CASSLEVSGELFF.

CDR3 DNA: TGTGCCAGCAGCCTTCTCTGGTCTGGCGTGTGGGGGGAGCTGTTTTTT. It is translated as CASSLLWSGVWGELFF. The rearrangement links TRBV3-1 to TRBJ2-2; the D is unclear. The V gene lost 4 bases and the J gene lost 8 bases, with 20 bases spanning the gap. Germline V gene sequence: CDR1 LGHDT, CDR2 YNNKEL (reference sequence). The CDR3 has 16 residues.

This clonotype was counted ten times or more. CDR3 DNA sequence: TGTGCCAGCAGCCAGACTAGCGGCCGCGGCCCAGATACGCAGTATTTT. It codes for CASSQTSGRGPDTQYF. This chain joins TRBV3-1 and TRBJ2-3, with TRBD2 identical over 9 bases. V shed 3 bases and J 4 bases; nucleotides not matched to a gene: 8. This CDR3 has 16 amino acids. In germline, CDR1 is LGHDT, CDR2 YNNKEL (reference sequence).

The V and J genes are TRBV7-8 and TRBJ2-1; 10 bases fit TRBD2. Germline CDR1 is SGHVS and CDR2 is FQNEAQ. This CDR3 is 16 amino acids long. Losses at the gene ends were 3 bases for V and 7 bases for J; bases not matched to a gene: 9. The CDR3 sequence: CASSLLSGGGWNEQFF. The DNA for the CDR3 is TGTGCCAGCAGCTTGTTAAGCGGGGGGGGGTGGAATGAGCAGTTCTTC.

This clonotype was recorded many times. The rearrangement links TRBV5-1 to TRBJ2-2, with a tentative D call TRBD1 (7 bases). V lost 1 base to trimming and J lost 4 bases, with 11 bases between them. CDR3 length equals 15 residues. From germline, CDR1 is SGHRS and CDR2 YFSETQ. CDR3 DNA: TGCGCCAGCAGCTTGCGCGGGGACAGCACCGGGGAGCTGTTTTTT. This translates into CASSLRGDSTGELFF.

This clonotype was observed at least ten times. The J gene is TRBJ2-1, the V gene TRBV5-1; D unresolved. This CDR3 has 12 residues. With 0 bases removed from V and 10 bases from J, the gap between germline ends came to 8 bases. CDR1 is SGHRS and CDR2 is YFSETQ in the germline V gene. The CDR3 DNA reads as TGCGCCAGCAGCTTGGACTGGCGGGAGCAGTTCTTC. It translates to CASSLDWREQFF.

The gene calls are TRBV6-2 or TRBV6-3 and TRBJ1-4; D is unclear. V lost 4 bases and J lost 6, with 9 bases in between. The CDR3 is 13 amino acids. Looked up from germline, CDR1 is MNHEY and CDR2 is SVGEGT. DNA of the CDR3: TGTGCCAGCAGTTCGTTCGGGGATGAAAAACTGTTTTTT. This gives the protein CASSSFGDEKLFF.

This sequence joins TRBV30 and TRBJ2-2; a possible D gene is TRBD1 (5 bases). There are 16 residues in the CDR3. CDR1 and CDR2 from the germline V gene are GTSNPN and SVGIG (reference sequence). With 0 bases removed from V and 4 bases from J, the gap between germline ends came to 15 bases. CDR3 amino acids: CAWSVLMAGITGELFF. The CDR3, as DNA: TGTGCCTGGAGTGTACTAATGGCAGGGATCACCGGGGAGCTGTTTTTT.

V usage is TRBV20-1 and J usage is TRBJ1-1, with a tentative D call TRBD1 (5 bases). The length of the CDR3 is 13 residues. Germline lookup yields CDR1 DFQATT and CDR2 SNEGSKA (reference sequence). Trimming took 2 bases from V and 3 from J, leaving 10 bases between them. The CDR3 here is CSARQGRDTEAFF. CDR3 sequence (DNA): TGCAGTGCTAGACAGGGACGGGACACTGAAGCTTTCTTT.